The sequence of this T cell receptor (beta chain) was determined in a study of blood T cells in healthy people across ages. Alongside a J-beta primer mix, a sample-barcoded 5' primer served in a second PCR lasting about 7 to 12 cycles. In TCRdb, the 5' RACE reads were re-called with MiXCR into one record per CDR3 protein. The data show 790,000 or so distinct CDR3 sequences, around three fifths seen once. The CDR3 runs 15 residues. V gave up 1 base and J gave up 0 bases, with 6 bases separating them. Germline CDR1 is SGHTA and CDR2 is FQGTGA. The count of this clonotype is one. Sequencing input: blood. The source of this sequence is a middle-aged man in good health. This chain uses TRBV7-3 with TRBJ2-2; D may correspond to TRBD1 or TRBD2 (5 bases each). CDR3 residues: CASSLRGTNTGELFF. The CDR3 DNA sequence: TGTGCCAGCAGCTTAAGGGGGACGAACACCGGGGAGCTGTTTTTT.